This is a list of T cell receptor beta chains from one sample in a study of a mutant IDH1 vaccine in newly diagnosed glioma. No antigen has been assigned to these receptors. The table came from immunoSEQ multiplex PCR; TCRdb's copy has only in-frame clones and leaves some out. The data show tens of thousands of clones, with 80% to 90% seen just once and roughly 4% held by the top ten. The source was PBMCs, collected from a glioma patient whose treatment included an IDH1 peptide vaccine. The receptors originated from a man aged 30 to 39 with glioma. Both conserved end residues are part of each CDR3. D genes are given only for firm matches. Size tells how often a clone was seen (once, few, many) or the class of an expanded clone, and some rows leave it out.

CDR3	DNA	D	length	size	V	J
CASSPTGGWSYNEQFF	TGTGCCAGCAGCCCAACCGGGGGATGGTCCTACAATGAGCAGTTCTTC	.	16	once	TRBV11-2	TRBJ2-1
CASSPTDGGSGNTIYF	TGTGCCAGCTCACCAACGGACGGGGGTTCTGGAAACACCATATATTTT	.	16	.	TRBV18	TRBJ1-3
CASSPGRTYEQYF	TGTGCCAGCTCACCGGGACGGACCTACGAGCAGTACTTC	.	13	.	TRBV18	TRBJ2-7
CACIIPRGLSEETQYF	TGTGCCTGTATCATCCCCAGGGGGTTGTCGGAAGAGACCCAGTACTTC	TRBD1	16	once	TRBV30	TRBJ2-5
CASSPGLSSEAFF	TGTGCCAGCTCACCGGGATTGTCTTCTGAAGCTTTCTTT	.	13	.	TRBV18	TRBJ1-1
CSVALTSLTDTQYF	TGCAGCGTTGCCCTGACTAGTCTCACAGATACGCAGTATTTT	.	14	.	TRBV29-1	TRBJ2-3
CASTPSGASTDTQYF	TGTGCCAGCACCCCTAGCGGGGCGAGCACAGATACGCAGTATTTT	TRBD2	15	.	TRBV28	TRBJ2-3
CASSQVIGWVQGTQYF	TGCGCCAGCAGCCAAGTTATTGGATGGGTTCAGGGGACCCAGTACTTC	.	16	.	TRBV4-1	TRBJ2-5
CASSGPTGTSSSGNTIYF	TGTGCCAGCAGCGGGCCAACAGGGACATCTTCCTCTGGAAACACCATATATTTT	.	18	few	TRBV9	TRBJ1-3
CASSPSLRAGTRYGYTF	TGTGCCAGCAGCCCCAGCTTAAGGGCAGGGACGAGATATGGCTACACCTTC	.	17	.	TRBV7-9	TRBJ1-2
CASSLPGVNTEAFF	TGTGCCAGCAGCCTGCCCGGGGTGAACACTGAAGCTTTCTTT	.	14	.	TRBV14	TRBJ1-1
CASTRDSGNTIYF	TGTGCCAGCACACGGGATTCTGGAAACACCATATATTTT	.	13	.	TRBV7-8	TRBJ1-3
CASSLARTSGGARPEQYF	TGTGCCAGCAGCTTAGCAAGGACTAGCGGGGGGGCCCGCCCCGAGCAGTACTTC	TRBD2	18	once	TRBV13	TRBJ2-7
CASSLTTLNRVDGYTF	TGTGCCAGCAGCTTAACCACCCTTAACAGGGTAGACGGCTACACCTTC	.	16	.	TRBV7-2	TRBJ1-2
CASSGTSGGGVGQPQHF	TGTGCCAGCAGTGGCACTTCGGGGGGCGGGGTGGGTCAGCCCCAGCATTTT	.	17	.	TRBV25-1	TRBJ1-5
CATTPEETYGYTF	TGTGCGACCACCCCCGAGGAGACCTATGGCTACACCTTC	.	13	.	TRBV30	TRBJ1-2
CASSEIGELFF	TGTGCCAGCAGTGAAATCGGGGAGCTGTTTTTT	.	11	.	TRBV6-1	TRBJ2-2
CASSSHGKTGASNYGYTF	TGTGCCAGCAGTTCCCACGGAAAAACAGGTGCTTCCAACTATGGCTACACCTTC	.	18	.	TRBV27	TRBJ1-2
CASSQALGGTTNEKLFF	TGCGCCAGCAGCCAAGCACTGGGGGGGACCACTAATGAAAAACTGTTTTTT	.	17	.	TRBV4-1	TRBJ1-4
CAIRARGTEAFF	TGTGCCATCAGAGCCAGGGGTACTGAAGCTTTCTTT	.	12	.	TRBV10-3	TRBJ1-1
CASSALPGTGSNQPQHF	TGCGCCAGCAGCGCCCTCCCCGGGACAGGGAGCAATCAGCCCCAGCATTTT	TRBD1	17	.	TRBV5-1	TRBJ1-5
CASSQDSALLAQYF	TGCGCCAGCAGCCAAGATTCGGCCTTGCTCGCTCAGTATTTT	.	14	.	TRBV4-1	TRBJ2-3
CASRETGAGANVLTF	TGTGCCAGCAGAGAAACAGGGGCTGGGGCCAACGTCCTGACTTTC	TRBD1	15	.	TRBV6-5	TRBJ2-6
CASSYRYSSYNSPLHF	TGTGCCAGCAGTTACCGTTACAGCTCCTATAATTCACCCCTCCACTTT	.	16	.	TRBV6-5	TRBJ1-6
CASRLGAARGATNEKLFF	TGTGCCAGCAGATTAGGGGCAGCGAGAGGTGCAACTAATGAAAAACTGTTTTTT	.	18	.	TRBV7-9	TRBJ1-4
CASSTRDKNSPLHF	TGCGCCAGCAGCACCCGGGACAAGAATTCACCCCTCCACTTT	.	14	.	TRBV5-1	TRBJ1-6
CASSLEGGLNNQPQHF	TGTGCCAGCAGCTTAGAGGGGGGGTTGAACAATCAGCCCCAGCATTTT	.	16	.	TRBV7-8	TRBJ1-5
CASSSRDTNYGYTF	TGTGCCAGCAGCAGCCGGGACACTAACTATGGCTACACCTTC	.	14	.	TRBV5-6	TRBJ1-2
CASSYATVWLGGSRTSTDTQYF	TGTGCCAGCAGTTACGCCACCGTCTGGCTAGGGGGGAGCCGTACCAGCACAGATACGCAGTATTTT	.	22	.	TRBV6-8	TRBJ2-3
CASSVGSSGGDEQFF	TGTGCCAGCAGCGTAGGGAGTAGCGGGGGTGATGAGCAGTTCTTC	TRBD2	15	.	TRBV9	TRBJ2-1
CASSSWTGSSGNTIYF	TGTGCCAGCAGTTCGTGGACAGGGAGCTCTGGAAACACCATATATTTT	TRBD1	16	.	TRBV27	TRBJ1-3
CASSSWGRTNTEAFF	TGTGCCAGCAGCTCTTGGGGACGGACCAACACTGAAGCTTTCTTT	.	15	.	TRBV11-1	TRBJ1-1
CASSLVTGAGDTQYF	TGCGCCAGCAGCTTGGTGACAGGGGCTGGAGATACGCAGTATTTT	TRBD1	15	.	TRBV5-1	TRBJ2-3
CASSLGGAGGNQPQHF	TGCGCCAGCAGCTTAGGAGGGGCAGGAGGCAATCAGCCCCAGCATTTT	.	16	.	TRBV5-1	TRBJ1-5
CASSLGQGRETEAFF	TGCGCCAGCAGCTTGGGTCAGGGACGGGAAACTGAAGCTTTCTTT	.	15	.	TRBV5-1	TRBJ1-1
CASSELGSSTDTQYF	TGTGCCAGCAGTGAACTGGGGTCTAGCACAGATACGCAGTATTTT	.	15	.	TRBV6-4	TRBJ2-3
CASAAGIFPEGNQPQHF	TGTGCCAGCGCGGCTGGAATTTTTCCGGAAGGGAATCAGCCCCAGCATTTT	.	17	few	TRBV7-9	TRBJ1-5
CASSQETTGAYNEQFF	TGTGCCAGCAGCCAAGAGACCACAGGGGCTTACAATGAGCAGTTCTTC	TRBD1	16	medium-sized	TRBV4-2	TRBJ2-1
CASRAPLHREGIEAFF	TGTGCCAGCAGGGCCCCACTACACAGGGAGGGCATTGAAGCTTTCTTT	.	16	.	TRBV28	TRBJ1-1
CASSIRGQTHTEAFF	TGTGCCAGTAGTATTAGGGGACAAACACACACTGAAGCTTTCTTT	.	15	.	TRBV19	TRBJ1-1
CASSEYLTQDQPQHF	TGTGCCAGCAGTGAATATTTGACACAGGATCAGCCCCAGCATTTT	.	15	few	TRBV6-1	TRBJ1-5
CASSQGGTQAFF	TGTGCCAGCAGCCAAGGGGGCACCCAAGCTTTCTTT	TRBD1	12	.	TRBV13	TRBJ1-1
CASSLAANTYEQYF	TGTGCCAGCAGCTTAGCGGCGAATACCTACGAGCAGTACTTC	.	14	.	TRBV11-2	TRBJ2-7
CASSFNPGSYEQYF	TGCGCCAGCAGCTTCAATCCAGGGTCCTACGAGCAGTACTTC	.	14	.	TRBV5-1	TRBJ2-7
CASSSWDSSLNTEAFF	TGTGCCAGCAGTTCCTGGGACAGTTCCTTGAACACTGAAGCTTTCTTT	TRBD1	16	.	TRBV27	TRBJ1-1
CASSLAGPYNEQFF	TGTGCCAGCAGCTTAGCGGGACCTTACAATGAGCAGTTCTTC	.	14	.	TRBV7-9	TRBJ2-1
CASSSLEGRADTQYF	TGTGCCAGCAGTTCACTAGAGGGCCGGGCAGATACGCAGTATTTT	.	15	.	TRBV27	TRBJ2-3
CASSLAVSRTGGSGYTF	TGTGCCAGCAGCTTAGCGGTCTCCAGGACAGGGGGCTCTGGCTACACCTTC	TRBD1	17	.	TRBV11-2	TRBJ1-2
CASSSTRGGHYGYTF	TGTGCCAGCAGTTCGACGCGGGGCGGGCACTATGGCTACACCTTC	.	15	.	TRBV6-5	TRBJ1-2
CASSEKYGDSNYEQYF	TGTGCCAGCAGTGAAAAGTATGGGGACAGTAACTACGAGCAGTACTTC	TRBD1	16	.	TRBV6-1	TRBJ2-7
CASSLGTGGGEKLFF	TGTGCCAGCAGCTTAGGCACAGGGGGGGGAGAAAAACTGTTTTTT	TRBD1	15	few	TRBV7-9	TRBJ1-4
CASSPGGRATEAFF	TGTGCCAGCAGTCCCGGAGGCAGAGCCACTGAAGCTTTCTTT	.	14	.	TRBV27	TRBJ1-1
CASSSQGYEQYF	TGTGCCAGCAGCTCACAGGGCTACGAGCAGTACTTC	.	12	.	TRBV5-6	TRBJ2-7
CASSPSGVGSYEQYF	TGTGCCAGCAGCCCCAGCGGGGTAGGGTCCTACGAGCAGTACTTC	TRBD2	15	.	TRBV6-1	TRBJ2-7
CASSLSPAGDEQFF	TGTGCCAGCAGCTTAAGCCCGGCCGGAGATGAGCAGTTCTTC	.	14	.	TRBV11-2	TRBJ2-1
CASERDRANYGYTF	TGTGCCAGCGAGAGGGACAGGGCTAACTATGGCTACACCTTC	TRBD1	14	.	TRBV2	TRBJ1-2
CASSPRVSGGNTEAFF	TGTGCCAGCAGCCCGCGGGTTTCAGGGGGGAACACTGAAGCTTTCTTT	TRBD1	16	.	TRBV7-9	TRBJ1-1
CASSLAGSTDTQYF	TGTGCCAGCAGCTTGGCGGGGTCCACAGATACGCAGTATTTT	.	14	.	TRBV5-8	TRBJ2-3
CASNRGNTGELFF	TGTGCCAGCAACAGGGGGAACACCGGGGAGCTGTTTTTT	TRBD1	13	.	TRBV2	TRBJ2-2